This entry is about one T cell receptor beta chain. A junction end diverges from the germline sequence, so it may reflect a read error. It was from roughly 20-30 mg of unsorted bulk tissue that RNA and DNA were co-extracted. Constant-region priming of about 500 ng total RNA yielded TCR beta cDNA. Three nested multiplex PCR rounds of slightly modified ARM-PCR generated TCR beta libraries. One entry per CDR3 protein, called by TCRdb with MiXCR from the multiplex PCR reads. The table records roughly 200,000 distinct CDR3 sequences, 85% of them present only once. The entry originates in a study of tumor-infiltrating lymphocytes in primary liver carcinoma. The sequence was obtained from a man aged 40-49 years with primary liver carcinoma and hepatitis B virus infection. The sequencing input was tumor tissue from primary liver carcinoma.

The CDR3 protein is CASSFSSFGWGDTEAFF. DNA for the CDR3: TGTGCTAGCAGCTTCTCTTCTTTCGGCTGGGGGGACACTGAAGCTTTCTTT. The chain recombines TRBV5-5 with TRBJ1-1; TRBD1 might be the D (5 bases). The CDR3 has 17 residues. From germline, CDR1 is SGHKS and CDR2 YYEKEE (reference sequence).